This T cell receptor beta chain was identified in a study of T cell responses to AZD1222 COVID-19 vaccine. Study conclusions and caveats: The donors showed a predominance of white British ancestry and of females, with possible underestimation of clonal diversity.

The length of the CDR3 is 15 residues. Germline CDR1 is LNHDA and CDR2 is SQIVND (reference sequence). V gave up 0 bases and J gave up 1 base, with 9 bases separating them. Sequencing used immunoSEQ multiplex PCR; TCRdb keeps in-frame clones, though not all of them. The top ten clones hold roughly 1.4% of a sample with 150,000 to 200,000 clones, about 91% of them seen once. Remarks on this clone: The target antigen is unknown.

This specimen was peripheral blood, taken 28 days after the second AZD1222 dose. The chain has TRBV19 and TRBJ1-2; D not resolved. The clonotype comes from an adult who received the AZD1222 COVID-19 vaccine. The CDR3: CASSIDSDGNYGYTF. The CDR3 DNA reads TGTGCCAGTAGTATAGACTCGGACGGTAACTATGGCTACACCTTC.